Presented here are 27 T cell receptor beta chains from one specimen sequenced in a study of cytomegalovirus exposure and HLA in healthy donors. The PCR was carried out with 60 Vbeta primers and 13 Jbeta primers. Data came from immunoSEQ multiplex PCR; TCRdb stores just in-frame clones and leaves some out. The sample holds more than 100,000 clones; more than 75% are singletons and the top ten take approximately 4.7%. Input material: PBMCs. The receptors shown here come from a young woman in good health and CMV-seronegative.

The gene calls are TRBV5-1 and TRBJ1-2; D gene unclear. The CDR3 loop spans 14 amino acids. Trimming removed 0 bases at V and 4 bases at J, with 10 bases between. Germline loops: CDR1 SGHRS, CDR2 YFSETQ. For the CDR3, the DNA is TGCGCCAGCAGCTTGGGAGGCGTGGGCTATGGCTACACCTTC. Translating gives CASSLGGVGYGYTF. The variable domain in full, completed from reference TRBV5-1 and TRBJ1-2, reads KAGVTQTPRYLIKTRGQQVTLSCSPISGHRSVSWYQQTPGQGLQFLFEYFSETQRNKGNFPGRFSGRQFSNSRSEMNVSTLELGDSALYLCASSLGGVGYGYTFGSGTRLTVV.

The rearrangement links TRBV27 to TRBJ2-1, with TRBD2 identical over 10 bases. CDR1 is MNHEY and CDR2 is SMNVEV in the germline V gene (reference sequence). This CDR3 comprises 16 residues. The junction had 10 bases not matched to a gene; V was cut back by 8 bases and J by 3 bases. The DNA for the CDR3 is TGTGCCAGCCTAGTTTCTAGCGGGAGCCTCTACAATGAGCAGTTCTTC. Translation: CASLVSSGSLYNEQFF.

The V call is TRBV4-3, the J call TRBJ2-4; 12 bases fit TRBD2. CDR3 size: 21 residues. Germline V gene data show CDR1 as LGHNA and CDR2 as YSLEER. The J segment lost 0 bases and the V segment lost 2 bases, leaving 14 bases of the junction unmatched. Here the CDR3 DNA reads TGCGCCAGCAGCCAATCCCTCTCCCTAGCGGGGGGGCAACTAGCCAAAAACATTCAGTACTTC. Protein sequence: CASSQSLSLAGGQLAKNIQYF.

The chain links TRBV7-2 to TRBJ1-6; D ambiguous. The CDR3 loop spans 13 amino acids. The germline CDR1 and CDR2 sequences are SGHTA and FQGNSA. Trimming cost V 5 bases and J 8 bases, with 10 bases left between them. CDR3 protein: CASSLRVDSPLHF. CDR3 bases: TGTGCCAGCAGCCTCCGGGTAGATTCACCCCTCCACTTT.

The chain combines TRBV5-1 with TRBJ2-3; 7 bases line up with TRBD2. Trimming cost V 1 base and J 1 base; bases outside gene matches: 3. Germline V CDR1 and CDR2: SGHRS, YFSETQ. The CDR3 is 15 amino acids. The CDR3 region is CASSLSGGGTDTQYF. The CDR3 DNA sequence: TGCGCCAGCAGCTTGTCGGGGGGAGGCACAGATACGCAGTATTTT.

The chain employs TRBV28 and TRBJ1-3; 7 bases agree with TRBD1. Trimming cost V 6 bases and J 0 bases; bases outside gene matches: 5. CDR3 size: 15 residues. From germline, CDR1 is MDHEN and CDR2 SYDVKM. The CDR3 spells CASRAWTGSGNTIYF. Here the CDR3 DNA reads TGTGCCAGCAGGGCCTGGACAGGCTCTGGAAACACCATATATTTT.

The V and J genes are TRBV27 and TRBJ2-3; TRBD1 matches 9 bases. This CDR3 region has 16 residues. Germline CDR1 is MNHEY and CDR2 is SMNVEV (reference sequence). The J segment lost 3 bases and the V segment lost 3 bases, leaving 7 bases of the junction unmatched. The CDR3 loop is CASSFGTGSPTDTQYF. DNA for the CDR3: TGTGCCAGCAGTTTCGGGACAGGGTCACCGACAGATACGCAGTATTTT.

The rearrangement uses TRBV4-3 and TRBJ2-2, with 11 nucleotides matching TRBD1. CDR3 size: 15 residues. V lost 3 bases to trimming and J lost 5 bases; unmatched junction nucleotides: 2. Germline CDR1 is LGHNA and CDR2 is YSLEER. CDR3 sequence reads: CASSHGTGGTGELFF. In nucleotides, the CDR3 is TGCGCCAGCAGCCATGGGACAGGGGGAACCGGGGAGCTGTTTTTT.

V and J are TRBV5-6 and TRBJ2-5, with D maybe TRBD2 (6 bases). The germline V and J ends were trimmed by 4 bases and 5 bases, with 15 bases remaining between them. The germline gives CDR1 SGHDT, CDR2 YYEEEE. The CDR3 consists of 14 residues. CDR3 DNA: TGTGCCAGCAGCCCTAATGGGGGGTGGGAGACCCAGTACTTC. Its translation: CASSPNGGWETQYF.

This chain connects TRBV23-1 to TRBJ2-7, with TRBD1 matching 9 bases. TRBV23-1 is marked as an open reading frame, function uncertain. The V and J ends lost 1 base and 3 bases, in that order; junction bases with no gene match: 13. The CDR3 contains 18 residues. CDR3 sequence (DNA): TGCGCCAGCAGTCAATTAGCGGACAGGGGCAAGGGATACTACGAGCAGTACTTC. Encoded protein: CASSQLADRGKGYYEQYF.

The J gene is TRBJ1-6, the V gene TRBV2; TRBD1 might be the D (6 bases). CDR3 length: 15 residues. Trimming removed 5 bases at V and 10 bases at J, with 18 bases between. Germline loops: CDR1 SNHLY, CDR2 FYNNEI. CDR3 loop: CASSPPQGEWSPLHF. The CDR3 coding sequence is TGTGCCAGCAGTCCCCCACAGGGCGAGTGGTCACCCCTCCACTTT.

This chain joins TRBV6-6 and TRBJ2-5, with 11 bases matching TRBD1. The last part of the DNA fits TRBJ2-7 better; the J call may be wrong. In germline, CDR1 is MNHNY, CDR2 SVGAGI (reference sequence). The CDR3 is 16 amino acids. CDR3 in DNA: TGTGCCAGCAGTTACTTGCAGGACAGGGGGCACTACGAGCAGTACTTC. It encodes CASSYLQDRGHYEQYF.

The chain carries TRBV6-6 and TRBJ2-3; D is perhaps TRBD1 (6 bases). This CDR3 contains 14 residues. The germline V gene has CDR1 MNHNY and CDR2 SVGAGI (reference sequence). The V and J ends lost 6 bases and 0 bases respectively, with 10 bases between them. CDR3 nucleotides: TGTGCCAGCAGCTCCGGGACAAGCACAGATACGCAGTATTTT. It codes for CASSSGTSTDTQYF.

V usage is TRBV4-3 and J usage is TRBJ1-1; D not certain. Trimming took off 0 bases at V and 3 bases at J, with 11 bases between the two ends. Germline CDR1 is LGHNA and CDR2 is YSLEER. This CDR3 is 15 amino acids long. CDR3 amino acids: CASSQDTVPDTEAFF. CDR3 DNA sequence: TGCGCCAGCAGCCAAGATACAGTCCCAGACACTGAAGCTTTCTTT.

J is TRBJ1-1 and V is TRBV5-4; possibly TRBD1 for D (5 bases). Trimming removed 2 bases at V and 0 bases at J, with 8 bases between. The germline V gene encodes CDR1 SGHNT and CDR2 YYREEE (reference sequence). This CDR3 has 14 residues. This chain's CDR3 is CASSFRQMNTEAFF. The DNA of the CDR3 is TGTGCCAGCAGCTTCAGACAGATGAACACTGAAGCTTTCTTT.

This chain uses TRBV5-1 with TRBJ2-7; D not certain. The CDR3 has 15 amino acids. With 0 bases removed from V and 5 bases from J, the gap between germline ends came to 15 bases. Germline values: CDR1 SGHRS, CDR2 YFSETQ. The DNA of the CDR3 is TGCGCCAGCAGCTTGGACCCGGGTACGGTGAACGAGCAGTACTTC. Protein product: CASSLDPGTVNEQYF.

V usage is TRBV27 and J usage is TRBJ1-6; no clear D. The germline V gene encodes CDR1 MNHEY and CDR2 SMNVEV (reference sequence). The CDR3 is 15 residues long. The V gene lost 5 bases and the J gene lost 0 bases, with 8 bases spanning the gap. Here the CDR3 DNA reads TGTGCCAGCAGTCCCGAGAGCTCCTATAATTCACCCCTCCACTTT. Amino acids: CASSPESSYNSPLHF.

The V gene is TRBV5-8, the J gene TRBJ1-6; 7 bases are shared with TRBD1. The CDR3 loop spans 15 amino acids. Trimming took 0 bases from V and 9 from J; bases not matched to a gene: 6. CDR1 is SGHTS and CDR2 is YDEGEE in the germline V gene. As DNA, the CDR3 is TGTGCCAGCAGCTTGGGGCAGGGGGTCATTTCACCCCTCCACTTT. Translating it yields CASSLGQGVISPLHF.

V and J are TRBV5-5 and TRBJ2-6; TRBD2 is a possible D gene (5 bases). Trimming shortened V by 3 bases and J by 1 base, and 14 bases separated the two germline ends. The CDR3 sequence is 17 residues long. Germline V gives CDR1 SGHKS, CDR2 YYEKEE (reference sequence). CDR3 region: CASSSQPLESGANVLTF. As DNA, the CDR3 is TGTGCCAGCAGCTCTCAACCACTAGAATCTGGGGCCAACGTCCTGACTTTC.

The gene calls are TRBV6-1 and TRBJ2-5, with TRBD2 identical over 7 bases. The V gene end was trimmed by 8 bases and the J gene end by 5 bases; junction bases not matched to a gene: 5. The CDR3 consists of 12 residues. Germline V lookup: CDR1 MNHNS, CDR2 SASEGT. The CDR3 DNA follows: TGTGCCAGCCATCAGGGAGGGGAGACCCAGTACTTC. Translated, it gives CASHQGGETQYF.

The sample holds a few counts of this clone. This chain joins TRBV5-1 and TRBJ2-5; 11 positions match TRBD2. The germline V gene has CDR1 SGHRS and CDR2 YFSETQ. This CDR3 spans 15 amino acids. V shed 2 bases and J 2 bases; nucleotides not matched to a gene: 2. This CDR3 reads CASSFGTSGQETQYF. The CDR3 DNA is TGCGCCAGCAGCTTTGGGACTAGCGGACAAGAGACCCAGTACTTC. The complete variable domain, with remaining parts taken from reference TRBV5-1 and TRBJ2-5, reads KAGVTQTPRYLIKTRGQQVTLSCSPISGHRSVSWYQQTPGQGLQFLFEYFSETQRNKGNFPGRFSGRQFSNSRSEMNVSTLELGDSALYLCASSFGTSGQETQYFGPGTRLLVL.

The V call is TRBV4-2, the J call TRBJ2-3, with 8 bases identical to TRBD2. The CDR3 is 16 amino acids. CDR1 is LGHNA, CDR2 YNFKEQ, per germline. With 2 bases clipped from V and 4 bases from J, the junction kept 8 bases outside the gene matches. CDR3 coding DNA: TGTGCCAGCAGCCAACCCCCAGCGGGAGCCGCAGATACGCAGTATTTT. This codes for CASSQPPAGAADTQYF.

V usage is TRBV5-1 and J usage is TRBJ2-5; TRBD2 matches at 14 bases. The J call may be in error: the DNA end matches TRBJ2-7 better. CDR1 is SGHRS, CDR2 YFSETQ, per germline. This CDR3 region has 18 residues. The CDR3 region is CASTEGRRTSGRSYEQYF. The CDR3 coding sequence is TGCGCCAGCACTGAGGGGCGCAGGACTAGCGGGAGGTCCTACGAGCAGTACTTC.

This sequence joins TRBV19 and TRBJ2-1; the match to TRBD1 covers 7 bases. This CDR3 region has 16 residues. V shed 1 base, J shed 2 bases, and the junction held 5 bases outside the gene matches. CDR1 LNHDA and CDR2 SQIVND come from the germline V gene (reference sequence). CDR3 DNA: TGTGCCAGTAGTATAGGGTCCAGGGGGACCTACAATGAGCAGTTCTTC. It translates to CASSIGSRGTYNEQFF.

The chain carries TRBV9 and TRBJ1-1; D might be TRBD1 (5 bases). This CDR3 spans 16 amino acids. In germline, CDR1 is SGDLS, CDR2 YYNGEE. Trimming took 3 bases from V and 0 from J, leaving 15 bases between them. In DNA form, the CDR3 reads TGTGCCAGCAGCGCAACTCCCAGGGTTATGAACACTGAAGCTTTCTTT. This codes for CASSATPRVMNTEAFF.

The chain links TRBV9 to TRBJ2-7; 7 bases match TRBD2. CDR3 length equals 15 residues. Per the germline V gene, CDR1 is SGDLS and CDR2 is YYNGEE. J lost 1 base, V lost 0 bases, and 4 bases had no gene match. In DNA form, the CDR3 reads TGTGCCAGCAGCGTAGCTCCGGGACTATCCTACGAGCAGTACTTC. Encoded protein: CASSVAPGLSYEQYF.

This clone is deemed medium-sized. This chain uses TRBV6-5 with TRBJ2-3, with no clear D. The V end was cut by 3 bases, the J end by 2 bases, with 12 bases between. Germline V gene data show CDR1 as MNHEY and CDR2 as SVGAGI. The CDR3 sequence is 15 residues long. CDR3 amino acids: CASSYRQDNTDTQYF. CDR3 sequence (DNA): TGTGCCAGCAGTTATCGGCAGGATAACACAGATACGCAGTATTTT.